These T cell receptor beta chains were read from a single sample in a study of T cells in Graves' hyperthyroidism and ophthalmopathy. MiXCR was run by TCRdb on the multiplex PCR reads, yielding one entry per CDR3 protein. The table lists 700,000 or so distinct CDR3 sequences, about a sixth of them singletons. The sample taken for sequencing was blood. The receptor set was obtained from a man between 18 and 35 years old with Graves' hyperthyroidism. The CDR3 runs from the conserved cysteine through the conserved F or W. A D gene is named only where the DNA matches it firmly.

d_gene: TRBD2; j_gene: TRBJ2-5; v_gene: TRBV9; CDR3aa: CASSVYGTSGKETQYF
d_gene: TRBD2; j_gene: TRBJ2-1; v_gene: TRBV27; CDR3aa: CASSSGTSSSNEQFF
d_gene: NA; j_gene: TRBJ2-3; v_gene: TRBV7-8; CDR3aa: CASAAERASTDTQYF
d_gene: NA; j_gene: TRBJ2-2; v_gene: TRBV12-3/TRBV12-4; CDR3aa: CASKRAGAAGELFF
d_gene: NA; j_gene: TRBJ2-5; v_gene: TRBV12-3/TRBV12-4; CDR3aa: CASSTLSGETQYF
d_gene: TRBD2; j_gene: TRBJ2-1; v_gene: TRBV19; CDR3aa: CASSMSLLAVIYNEQFF
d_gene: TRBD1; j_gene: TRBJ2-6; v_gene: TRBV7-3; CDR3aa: CASSLVGQALASSGANVLTF
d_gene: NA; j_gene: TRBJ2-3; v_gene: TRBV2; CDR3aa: CASSERGGDADTQYF
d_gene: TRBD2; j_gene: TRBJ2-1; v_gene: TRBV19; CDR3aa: CASSILGSGRFSYNEQFF
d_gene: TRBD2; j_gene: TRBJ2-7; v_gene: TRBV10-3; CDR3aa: CAISPGGLAGMSEQYF
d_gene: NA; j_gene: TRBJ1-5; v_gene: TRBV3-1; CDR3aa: CASSQDPGPMEPQHF
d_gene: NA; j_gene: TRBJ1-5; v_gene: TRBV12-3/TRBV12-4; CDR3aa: CASSFRGGNQPQHF
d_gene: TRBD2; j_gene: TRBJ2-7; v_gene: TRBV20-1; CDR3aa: CSASPGLANEQYF
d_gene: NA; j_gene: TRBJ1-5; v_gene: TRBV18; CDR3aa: CASSPFGNQPQHF
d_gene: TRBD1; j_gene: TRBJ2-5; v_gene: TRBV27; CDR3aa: CASRSGQGRQETQYF
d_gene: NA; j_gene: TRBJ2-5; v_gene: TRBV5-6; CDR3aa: CASSGGTEETQYF
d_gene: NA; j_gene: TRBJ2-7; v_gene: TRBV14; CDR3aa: CASSQEGKRGTYEQYF
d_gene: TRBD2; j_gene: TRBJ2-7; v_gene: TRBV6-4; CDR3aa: CASSPIAGGPKDEQYF
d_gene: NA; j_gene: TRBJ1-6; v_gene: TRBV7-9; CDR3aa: CASSTRDRPDSPLHF
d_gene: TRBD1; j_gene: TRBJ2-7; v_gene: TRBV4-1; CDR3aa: CASSQDPRQGGYEQYF
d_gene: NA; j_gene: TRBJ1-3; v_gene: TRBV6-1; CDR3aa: CASSSATEGFQISGNTIYF
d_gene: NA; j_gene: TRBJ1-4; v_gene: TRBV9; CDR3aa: CASSVDFRGEKLFF
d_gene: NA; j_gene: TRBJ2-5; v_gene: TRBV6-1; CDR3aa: CASSGSSLRGTQYF
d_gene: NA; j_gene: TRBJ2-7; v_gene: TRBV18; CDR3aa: CASSPGGDSYEQYF
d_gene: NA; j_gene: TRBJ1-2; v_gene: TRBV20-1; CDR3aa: CSANDRRGNGYTF
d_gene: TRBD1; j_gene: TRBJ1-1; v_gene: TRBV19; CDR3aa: CASSPRGRSTEAFF
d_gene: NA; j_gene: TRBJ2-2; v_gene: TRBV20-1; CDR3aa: CSARDPNIPNTGELFF
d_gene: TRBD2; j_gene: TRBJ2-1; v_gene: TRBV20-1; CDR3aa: CSARDPLGGGDEQFF
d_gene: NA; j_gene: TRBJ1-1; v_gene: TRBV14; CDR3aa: CASSPSFGGTPNTEAFF
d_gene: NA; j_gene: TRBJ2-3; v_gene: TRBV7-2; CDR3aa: CASSLREFADTQYF
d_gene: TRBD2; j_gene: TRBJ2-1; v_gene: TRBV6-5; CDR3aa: CASSYYPSGNYNEQFF
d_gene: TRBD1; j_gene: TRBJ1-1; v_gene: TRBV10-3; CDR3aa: CAISGDRSNTEAFF
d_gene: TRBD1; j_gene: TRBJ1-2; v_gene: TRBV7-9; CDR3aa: CASSSQGAPNYGYTF
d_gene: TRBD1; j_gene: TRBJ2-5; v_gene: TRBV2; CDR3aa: CASSSPGQGQETQYF
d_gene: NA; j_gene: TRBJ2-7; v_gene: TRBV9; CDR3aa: CASSPGTGPSWEQYF
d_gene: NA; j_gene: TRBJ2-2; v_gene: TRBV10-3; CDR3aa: CAISEILNTGELFF
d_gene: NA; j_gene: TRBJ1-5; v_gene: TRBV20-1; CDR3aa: CSASDWRSNQPQHF
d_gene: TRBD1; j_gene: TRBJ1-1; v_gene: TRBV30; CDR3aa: CAWSVNQGESTEAFF
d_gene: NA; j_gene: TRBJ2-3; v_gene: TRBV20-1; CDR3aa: CSASPSADTQYF
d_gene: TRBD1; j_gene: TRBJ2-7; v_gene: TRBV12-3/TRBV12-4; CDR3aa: CASSKDRDEQYF
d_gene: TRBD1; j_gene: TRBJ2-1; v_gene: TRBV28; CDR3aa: CASSLSGQGRKPYNEQFF
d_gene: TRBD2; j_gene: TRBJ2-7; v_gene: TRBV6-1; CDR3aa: CASSPRGSGSYEQYF
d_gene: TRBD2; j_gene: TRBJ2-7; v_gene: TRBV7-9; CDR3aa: CASSLPGAREDYEQYF
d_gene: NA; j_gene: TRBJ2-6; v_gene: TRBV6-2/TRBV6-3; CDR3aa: CASTQGSGANVLTF
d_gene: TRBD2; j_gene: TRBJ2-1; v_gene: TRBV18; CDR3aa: CASSPPEAGGAYNEQFF
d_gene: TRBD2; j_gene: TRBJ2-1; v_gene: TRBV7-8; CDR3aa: CASSLVLSGRANNEQFF
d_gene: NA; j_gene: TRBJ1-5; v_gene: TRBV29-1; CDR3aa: CSVALGSSQPQHF
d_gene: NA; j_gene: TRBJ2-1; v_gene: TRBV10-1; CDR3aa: CASSELRGLSSYNEQFF
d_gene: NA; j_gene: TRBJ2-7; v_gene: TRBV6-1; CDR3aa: CASSDLGTSNYEQYF
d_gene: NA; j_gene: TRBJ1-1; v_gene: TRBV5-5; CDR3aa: CASSLSGRVITEAFF
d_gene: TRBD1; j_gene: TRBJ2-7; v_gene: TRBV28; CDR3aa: CASRLPLGTGTHEQYF
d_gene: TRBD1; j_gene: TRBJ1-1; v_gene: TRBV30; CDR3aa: CAWSARGLGQGFPKPAFF
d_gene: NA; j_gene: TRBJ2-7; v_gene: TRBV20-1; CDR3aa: CSATLGGGLSYEQYF
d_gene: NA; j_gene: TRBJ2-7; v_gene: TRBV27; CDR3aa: CASSPRQDYEQYF
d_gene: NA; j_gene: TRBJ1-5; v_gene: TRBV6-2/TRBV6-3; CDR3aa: CASSYRPLPNPNNQPQHF
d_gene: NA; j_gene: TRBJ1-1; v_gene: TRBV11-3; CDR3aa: CASSSDGTNTEAFF
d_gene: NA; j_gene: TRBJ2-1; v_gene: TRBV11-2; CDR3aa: CASSLGGTLSYNEQFF